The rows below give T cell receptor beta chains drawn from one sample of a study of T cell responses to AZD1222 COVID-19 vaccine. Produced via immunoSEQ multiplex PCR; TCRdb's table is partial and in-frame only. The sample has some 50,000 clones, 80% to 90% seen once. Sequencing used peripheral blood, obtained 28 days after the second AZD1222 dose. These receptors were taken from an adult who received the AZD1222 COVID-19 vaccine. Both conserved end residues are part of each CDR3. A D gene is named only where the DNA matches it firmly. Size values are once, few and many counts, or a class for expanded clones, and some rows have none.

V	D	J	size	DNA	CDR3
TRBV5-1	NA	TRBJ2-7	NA	TGCGCCAGCAGCTTGCTAGGAATCCACGAGCAGTACTTC	CASSLLGIHEQYF
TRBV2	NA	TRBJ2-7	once	TGTGCCAGCAGTGAATACAATGGAGCATACGAGCAGTACTTC	CASSEYNGAYEQYF
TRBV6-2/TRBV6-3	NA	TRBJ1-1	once	TGTGCCAGCAGTCGGGGCACTGAAGCTTTCTTT	CASSRGTEAFF
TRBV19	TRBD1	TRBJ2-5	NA	TGTGCCAGTAGTATACCCGGGACAGGGGAAGAGACCCAGTACTTC	CASSIPGTGEETQYF
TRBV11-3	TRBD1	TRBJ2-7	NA	TGTGCCAGCAGCTCGGGGACAGGGGCGTACGAGCAGTACTTC	CASSSGTGAYEQYF
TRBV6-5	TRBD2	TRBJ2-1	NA	TGTGCCAGCAGACCCCTAGCGGGAGGGGGCAATGAGCAGTTCTTC	CASRPLAGGGNEQFF
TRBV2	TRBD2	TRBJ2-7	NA	TGTGCCAGCAGTGAACCCCAAGCGACTAGCGGCCCCGGGCGGGAGACAAACTACGAGCAGTACTTC	CASSEPQATSGPGRETNYEQYF
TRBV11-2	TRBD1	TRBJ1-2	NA	TGTGCCAGCAGCCGACAGGGGTCTAACTATGGCTACACCTTC	CASSRQGSNYGYTF
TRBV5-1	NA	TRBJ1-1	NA	TGCGCCGGGTCGACAGAGCCGAACACTGAAGCTTTCTTT	CAGSTEPNTEAFF
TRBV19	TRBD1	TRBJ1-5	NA	TGTGCCAGTAGTATGACAGGGGGAAACAATCAGCCCCAGCATTTT	CASSMTGGNNQPQHF
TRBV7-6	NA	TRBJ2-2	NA	TGTGCCAGCAGCTTAACCGGGACGGAGAACACCGGGGAGCTGTTTTTT	CASSLTGTENTGELFF
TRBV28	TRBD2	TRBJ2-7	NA	TGTGCCAGCAGGCCGGGGGGGTCCAACTACGAGCAGTACTTC	CASRPGGSNYEQYF
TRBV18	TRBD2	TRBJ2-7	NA	TGTGCCAGCTCACCCGCGGGACTAGCGGGAGCTTACGAGCAGTACTTC	CASSPAGLAGAYEQYF
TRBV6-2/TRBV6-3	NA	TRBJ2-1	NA	TGTGCCAGCAGTCGACTAGTCCCTGGCTACAATGAGCAGTTCTTC	CASSRLVPGYNEQFF
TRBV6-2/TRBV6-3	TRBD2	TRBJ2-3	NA	TGTGCCAGCAGTTATTCCCCGGCTAGCGGTGACTTTACAGATACGCAGTATTTT	CASSYSPASGDFTDTQYF
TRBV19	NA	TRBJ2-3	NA	TGTGCCAGTGGAGGTAGCGGACGCACAGATACGCAGTATTTT	CASGGSGRTDTQYF
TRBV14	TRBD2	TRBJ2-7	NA	TGTGCCAGCAGCCCGGGGGGGGGAACCTACGAGCAGTACTTC	CASSPGGGTYEQYF
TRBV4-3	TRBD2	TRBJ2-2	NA	TGCGCCAGCAGCCGGCGGGCAGCGGGAGAAAACACCGGGGAGCTGTTTTTT	CASSRRAAGENTGELFF
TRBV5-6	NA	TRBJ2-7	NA	TGTGCCAGCAGCTCGGGACGATGGGACGAGCAGTACTTC	CASSSGRWDEQYF
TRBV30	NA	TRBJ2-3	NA	TGTGCCTGGCGAGGGAGCTCAGATACGCAGTATTTT	CAWRGSSDTQYF
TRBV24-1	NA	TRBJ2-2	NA	TGTGCCACCAGTGATCCCCCCGGGGAGCTGTTTTTT	CATSDPPGELFF
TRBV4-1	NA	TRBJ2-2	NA	TGCGCCAGCAGCCAGCCGTGGGACACCGGGGAGCTGTTTTTT	CASSQPWDTGELFF
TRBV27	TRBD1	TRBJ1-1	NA	TGTGCCAGCAGTTCTCTAGACAGGGGCTCTGAAGCTTTCTTT	CASSSLDRGSEAFF
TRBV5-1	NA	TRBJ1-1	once	TGCGCCAGCAGCCGAGGACTGAACACTGAAGCTTTCTTT	CASSRGLNTEAFF
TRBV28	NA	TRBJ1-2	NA	TGTGCCAGCAGTTTGTTACAGGGTGATGGCTACACCTTC	CASSLLQGDGYTF